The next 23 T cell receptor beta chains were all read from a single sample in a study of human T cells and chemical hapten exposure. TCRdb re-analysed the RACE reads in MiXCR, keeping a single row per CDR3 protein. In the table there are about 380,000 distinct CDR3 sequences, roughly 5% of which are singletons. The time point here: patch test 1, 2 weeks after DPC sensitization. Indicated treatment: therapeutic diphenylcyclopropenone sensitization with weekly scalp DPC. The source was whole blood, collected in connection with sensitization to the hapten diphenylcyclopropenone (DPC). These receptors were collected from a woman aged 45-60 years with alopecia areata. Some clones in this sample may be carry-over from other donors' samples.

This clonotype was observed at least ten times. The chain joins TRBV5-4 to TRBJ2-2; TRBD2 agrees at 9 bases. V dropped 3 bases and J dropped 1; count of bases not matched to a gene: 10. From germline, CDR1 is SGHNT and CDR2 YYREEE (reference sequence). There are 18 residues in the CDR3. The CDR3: CASSSRREGPQNTGELFF. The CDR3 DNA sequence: TGTGCCAGCAGCTCGCGGCGGGAGGGCCCCCAGAACACCGGGGAGCTGTTTTTT.

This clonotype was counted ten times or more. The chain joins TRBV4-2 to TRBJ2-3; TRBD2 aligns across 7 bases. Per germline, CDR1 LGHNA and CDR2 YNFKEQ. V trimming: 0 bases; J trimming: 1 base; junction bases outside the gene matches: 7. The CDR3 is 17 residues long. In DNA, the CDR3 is TGTGCCAGCAGCCAAGATCCCCCTAGCGGAGGCACAGATACGCAGTATTTT. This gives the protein CASSQDPPSGGTDTQYF.

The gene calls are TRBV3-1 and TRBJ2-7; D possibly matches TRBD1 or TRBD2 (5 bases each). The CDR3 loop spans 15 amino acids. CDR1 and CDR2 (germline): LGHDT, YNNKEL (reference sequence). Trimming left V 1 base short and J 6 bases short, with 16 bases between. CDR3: CASSQVEGVGGEQYF. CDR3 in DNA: TGTGCCAGCAGCCAAGTGGAAGGGGTCGGAGGCGAGCAGTACTTC.

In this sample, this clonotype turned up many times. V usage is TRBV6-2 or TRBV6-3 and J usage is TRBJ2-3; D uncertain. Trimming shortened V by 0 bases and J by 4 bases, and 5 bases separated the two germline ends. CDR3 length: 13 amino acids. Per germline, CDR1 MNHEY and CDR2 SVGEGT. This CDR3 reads CASSYSRSDTQYF. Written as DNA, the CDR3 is TGTGCCAGCAGTTACTCTAGATCAGATACGCAGTATTTT.

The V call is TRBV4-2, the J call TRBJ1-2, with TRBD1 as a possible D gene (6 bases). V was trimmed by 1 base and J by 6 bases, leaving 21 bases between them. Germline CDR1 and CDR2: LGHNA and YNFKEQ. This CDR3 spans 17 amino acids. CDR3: CASSQGYRDSNIDGYTF. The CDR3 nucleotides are TGTGCCAGCAGCCAAGGGTACAGGGATAGTAATATTGATGGCTACACCTTC.

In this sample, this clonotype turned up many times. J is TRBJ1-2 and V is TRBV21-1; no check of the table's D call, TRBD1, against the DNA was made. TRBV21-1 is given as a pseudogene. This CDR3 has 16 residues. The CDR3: CASSAPGAGANYGYTF. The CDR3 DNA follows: TGTGCCAGCAGCGCCCCAGGAGCTGGGGCTAACTATGGCTACACCTTC.

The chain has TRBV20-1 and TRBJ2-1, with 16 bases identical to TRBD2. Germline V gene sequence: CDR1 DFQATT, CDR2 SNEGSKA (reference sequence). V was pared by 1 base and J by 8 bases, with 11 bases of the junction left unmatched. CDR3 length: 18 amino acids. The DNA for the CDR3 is TGCAGTGCTAGAGTTATGGGACTAGCGGGAGGGCCGGGGGATGAGCAGTTCTTC. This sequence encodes CSARVMGLAGGPGDEQFF.

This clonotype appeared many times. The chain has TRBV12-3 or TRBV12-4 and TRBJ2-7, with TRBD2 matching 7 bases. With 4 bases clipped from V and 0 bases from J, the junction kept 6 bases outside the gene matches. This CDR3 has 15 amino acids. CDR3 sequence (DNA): TGTGCCAGCAGTTCCAGCGGGGCCCTCTCCTACGAGCAGTACTTC. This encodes CASSSSGALSYEQYF.

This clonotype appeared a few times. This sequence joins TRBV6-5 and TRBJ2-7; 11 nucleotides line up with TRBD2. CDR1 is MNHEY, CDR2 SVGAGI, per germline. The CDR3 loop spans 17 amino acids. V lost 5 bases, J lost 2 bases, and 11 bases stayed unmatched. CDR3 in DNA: TGTGCCAGCAGTCCCCTGCCACTAGCGGGAGTTGCCTACGAGCAGTACTTC. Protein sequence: CASSPLPLAGVAYEQYF.

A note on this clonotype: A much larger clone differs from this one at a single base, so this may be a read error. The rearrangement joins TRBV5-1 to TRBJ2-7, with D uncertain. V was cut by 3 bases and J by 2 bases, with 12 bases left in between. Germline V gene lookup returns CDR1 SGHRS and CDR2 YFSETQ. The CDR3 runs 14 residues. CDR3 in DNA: TGCGCCAGCAGCTCGGGCATTACCCCCTACGAGCAGTACTTC. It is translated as CASSSGITPYEQYF.

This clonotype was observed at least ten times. DNA for the CDR3: TGTGCCAGCAGCTTAGTCCCTTTGGAACTGTTTTTT. Translated, it gives CASSLVPLELFF. J is TRBJ1-4 and V is TRBV7-9; D is unresolved. Per the germline V gene, CDR1 is SEHNR and CDR2 is FQNEAQ (reference sequence). Trimming removed 1 base at V and 12 bases at J, with 9 bases between. The CDR3 length is 12 residues.

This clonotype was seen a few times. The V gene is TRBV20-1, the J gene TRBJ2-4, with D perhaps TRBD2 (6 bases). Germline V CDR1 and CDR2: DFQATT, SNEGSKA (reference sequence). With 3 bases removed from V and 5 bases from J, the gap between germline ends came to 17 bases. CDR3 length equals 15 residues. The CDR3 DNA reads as TGCAGTGCTAGTCGGAGGGGAGGAAACCAAAACATTCAGTACTTC. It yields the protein CSASRRGGNQNIQYF.

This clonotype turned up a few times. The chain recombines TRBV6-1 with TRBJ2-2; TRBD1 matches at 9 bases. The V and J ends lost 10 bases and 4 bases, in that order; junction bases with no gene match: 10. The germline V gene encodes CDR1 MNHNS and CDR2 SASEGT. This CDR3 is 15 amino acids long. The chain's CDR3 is CAIFLDRGITGELFF. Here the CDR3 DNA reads TGTGCCATTTTCCTGGACAGGGGTATCACCGGGGAGCTGTTTTTT.

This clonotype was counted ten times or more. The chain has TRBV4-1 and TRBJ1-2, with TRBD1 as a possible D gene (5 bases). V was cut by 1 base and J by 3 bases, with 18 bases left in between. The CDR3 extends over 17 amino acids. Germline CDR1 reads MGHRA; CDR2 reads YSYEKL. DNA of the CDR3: TGCGCCAGCAGCCAAGTCAGAGGCCAGGGTGTAGACTATGGCTACACCTTC. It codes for CASSQVRGQGVDYGYTF.

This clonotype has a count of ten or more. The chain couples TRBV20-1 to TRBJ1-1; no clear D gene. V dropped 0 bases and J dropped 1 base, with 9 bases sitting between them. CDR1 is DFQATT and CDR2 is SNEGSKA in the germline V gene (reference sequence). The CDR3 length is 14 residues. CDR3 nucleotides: TGCAGTGCTAGAGATGGGCCGAAGAACACTGAAGCTTTCTTT. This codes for CSARDGPKNTEAFF.

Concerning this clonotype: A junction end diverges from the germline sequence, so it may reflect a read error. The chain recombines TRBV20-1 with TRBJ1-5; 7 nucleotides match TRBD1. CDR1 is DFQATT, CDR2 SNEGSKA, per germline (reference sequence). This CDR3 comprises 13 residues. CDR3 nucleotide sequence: TGCAGTGCCACAGGGACAGATCATCATCCCCAGCATTTT. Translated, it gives CSATGTDHHPQHF.

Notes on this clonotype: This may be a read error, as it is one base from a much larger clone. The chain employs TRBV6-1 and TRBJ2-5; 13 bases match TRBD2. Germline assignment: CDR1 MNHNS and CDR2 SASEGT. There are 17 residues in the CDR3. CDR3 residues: CASSRGLAGDFQGTQYF. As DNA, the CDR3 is TGTGCCAGTAGCCGCGGACTAGCGGGGGATTTCCAAGGGACCCAGTACTTC.

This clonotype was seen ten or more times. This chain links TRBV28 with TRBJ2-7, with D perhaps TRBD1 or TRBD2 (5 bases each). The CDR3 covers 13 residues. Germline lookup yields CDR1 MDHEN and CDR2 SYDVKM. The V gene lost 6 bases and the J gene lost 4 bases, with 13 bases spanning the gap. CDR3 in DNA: TGTGCCAGCAGATTGAGGGGTGGGTACGAGCAGTACTTC. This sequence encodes CASRLRGGYEQYF.

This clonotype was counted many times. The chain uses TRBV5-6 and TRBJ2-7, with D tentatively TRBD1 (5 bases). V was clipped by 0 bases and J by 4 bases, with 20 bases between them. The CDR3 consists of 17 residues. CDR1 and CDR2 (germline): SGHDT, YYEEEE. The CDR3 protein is CASSLGYYEGEPYEQYF. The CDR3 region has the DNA TGTGCCAGCAGCTTGGGCTACTATGAAGGGGAACCGTACGAGCAGTACTTC.

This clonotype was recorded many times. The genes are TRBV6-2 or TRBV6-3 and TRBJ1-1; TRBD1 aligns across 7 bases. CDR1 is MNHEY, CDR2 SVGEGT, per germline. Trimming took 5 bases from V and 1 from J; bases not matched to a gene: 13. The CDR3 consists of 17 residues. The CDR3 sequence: CASSKWTGRPANTEAFF. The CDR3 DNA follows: TGTGCCAGCAGTAAATGGACAGGCAGACCCGCGAACACTGAAGCTTTCTTT.

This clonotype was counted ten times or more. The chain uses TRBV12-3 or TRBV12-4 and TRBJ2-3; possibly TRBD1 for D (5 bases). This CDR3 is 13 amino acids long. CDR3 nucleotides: TGTGCTACCGGACACTCAAGGCCGGATACGCAGTATTTT. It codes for CATGHSRPDTQYF.

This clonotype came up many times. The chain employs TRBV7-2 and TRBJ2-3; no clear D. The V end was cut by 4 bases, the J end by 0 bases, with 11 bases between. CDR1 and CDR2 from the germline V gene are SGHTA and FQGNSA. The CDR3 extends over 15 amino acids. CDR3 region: CASSSRPASTDTQYF. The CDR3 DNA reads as TGTGCCAGCAGCTCCCGCCCTGCTAGCACAGATACGCAGTATTTT. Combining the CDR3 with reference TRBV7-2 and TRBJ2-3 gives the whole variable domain GAGVSQSPSNKVTEKGKDVELRCDPISGHTALYWYRQSLGQGLEFLIYFQGNSAPDKSGLPSDRFSAERTGGSVSTLTIQRTQQEDSAVYLCASSSRPASTDTQYFGPGTRLTVL.

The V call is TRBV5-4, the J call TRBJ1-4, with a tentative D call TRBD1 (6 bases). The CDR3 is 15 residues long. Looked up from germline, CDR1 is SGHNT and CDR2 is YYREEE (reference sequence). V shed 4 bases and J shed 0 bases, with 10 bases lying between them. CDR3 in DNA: TGTGCCAGCAGCCGAAACAGGGCAACTAATGAAAAACTGTTTTTT. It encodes CASSRNRATNEKLFF.